Below, 29 T cell receptor beta chains from the same sample are listed, as sequenced in a study of T cells in Graves' hyperthyroidism and ophthalmopathy. What was amplified from RNA transcripts were TCR beta CDR3 regions. When the TCR CDR3 underwent first-round RT-PCR, the HTBI primer set was used. From the multiplex PCR reads, TCRdb called clonotypes with MiXCR, one entry per CDR3 protein. Of fewer than 900,000 distinct CDR3 sequences in the sample, roughly 15% were seen once. The sequenced sample was blood. The origin of the receptors is a man aged 18 to 30 with Graves' hyperthyroidism.

This clonotype was counted at least ten times. The V call is TRBV30, the J call TRBJ1-4, with D maybe TRBD1 (5 bases). The length of the CDR3 is 15 residues. With 2 bases removed from V and 8 bases from J, the gap between germline ends came to 18 bases. Germline lookup yields CDR1 GTSNPN and CDR2 SVGIG (reference sequence). CDR3 nucleotide sequence: TGTGCCTGGAGTCGGGGACCTTATAAAACGGAAAAACTGTTTTTT. Translation gives CAWSRGPYKTEKLFF.

V is TRBV15 and J is TRBJ2-1; D unresolved. There are 13 residues in the CDR3. The germline V gene encodes CDR1 LNHNV and CDR2 YYDKDF (reference sequence). Trimming stripped 0 bases from V and 9 bases from J, with 9 bases between. The CDR3 loop is CATSRDMIGEQFF. CDR3 in DNA: TGTGCCACCAGCAGAGATATGATAGGTGAGCAGTTCTTC.

This clonotype was picked up many times. The V and J genes are TRBV28 and TRBJ1-1; no clear D. The CDR3 spans 15 residues. CDR1 and CDR2 (germline): MDHEN, SYDVKM. Trimming pared 5 bases from V and 5 bases from J, leaving 18 bases between. CDR3 in DNA: TGTGCCAGCAGTCCCCTTGGGGAGGGTGGTACTGAAGCTTTCTTT. Residues: CASSPLGEGGTEAFF.

Turning to this clonotype: One end of the junction varies from germline; a read error may be responsible. This chain joins TRBV3-1 and TRBJ2-1; the match to TRBD2 covers 7 bases. CDR1 is LGHDT, CDR2 YNNKEL, per germline (reference sequence). This CDR3 has 14 residues. The CDR3 reads CASGAGAEYSEQFF. The CDR3 DNA sequence: TGTGCCAGCGGGGCGGGAGCGGAATACAGTGAGCAGTTCTTC.

This chain links TRBV3-1 with TRBJ2-3; perhaps D is TRBD1 or TRBD2 (6 bases each). V was cut by 4 bases and J by 13 bases, with 27 bases left in between. The CDR3 has 16 residues. Germline V gene sequence: CDR1 LGHDT, CDR2 YNNKEL (reference sequence). The CDR3 is CASSLRDRLKGGTKYF. In DNA, the CDR3 is TGTGCCAGCAGCCTCCGGGACCGGCTCAAAGGGGGGACGAAGTATTTT.

This clonotype showed up many times. The chain joins TRBV7-2 to TRBJ2-7, with TRBD1 as a possible D gene (5 bases). Germline V gene lookup returns CDR1 SGHTA and CDR2 FQGNSA. The length of the CDR3 is 15 residues. Trimming shortened V by 1 base and J by 3 bases, and 13 bases separated the two germline ends. CDR3 protein: CASSLVPAGNYEQYF. DNA for the CDR3: TGTGCCAGCAGCTTAGTCCCCGCAGGGAACTACGAGCAGTACTTC. Looking up the rest from reference TRBV7-2 and TRBJ2-7 gives the full variable domain: GAGVSQSPSNKVTEKGKDVELRCDPISGHTALYWYRQSLGQGLEFLIYFQGNSAPDKSGLPSDRFSAERTGGSVSTLTIQRTQQEDSAVYLCASSLVPAGNYEQYFGPGTRLTVT.

This clonotype was counted many times. J is TRBJ2-7 and V is TRBV28, with 14 positions matching TRBD2. The ends lost 3 bases at V and 3 bases at J; junction bases unmatched: 13. The CDR3 is 19 residues long. The germline V gene encodes CDR1 MDHEN and CDR2 SYDVKM. The CDR3, as DNA: TGTGCCAGCAGTTTCGCCGTTACCTCGACTAGCGGGAGGGGCTACGAGCAGTACTTC. Amino acid sequence: CASSFAVTSTSGRGYEQYF.

The chain joins TRBV25-1 to TRBJ1-5, with D uncertain. This CDR3 region has 14 residues. V lost 0 bases, J lost 8 bases, and 11 bases lay in between. The V gene's germline CDR1 is MGHDK and CDR2 SYGVNS. CDR3 DNA sequence: TGTGCCAGCAGTGAATATGGTCTTGAGGAGCCCCAGCATTTT. Translated: CASSEYGLEEPQHF.

The chain combines TRBV7-9 with TRBJ2-2, with D perhaps TRBD2 (6 bases). The germline CDR1 and CDR2 sequences are SEHNR and FQNEAQ (reference sequence). This CDR3 contains 12 residues. V was trimmed by 6 bases and J by 7 bases, leaving 9 bases between them. CDR3 sequence reads: CASSLARGELFF. The DNA of the CDR3 is TGTGCCAGCAGTCTAGCGCGCGGGGAGCTGTTTTTT.

This clonotype showed up many times. J is TRBJ2-7 and V is TRBV2; tentative D call: TRBD2 (5 bases). The CDR3 loop spans 12 amino acids. Germline CDR1 SNHLY, CDR2 FYNNEI. Trimming removed 7 bases from V and 2 bases from J, with 9 bases in between. CDR3 loop: CASTLLAYEQYF. CDR3 DNA: TGTGCCAGCACCTTACTAGCCTACGAGCAGTACTTC.

This clonotype has a handful of counts. The V and J genes are TRBV7-2 and TRBJ2-5; 7 positions agree with TRBD1. Per germline, CDR1 SGHTA and CDR2 FQGNSA. This CDR3 spans 13 amino acids. J gave up 2 bases and V 8 bases, and 5 bases lay outside the gene matches. The CDR3 loop is CASGPGQQETQYF. CDR3 bases: TGTGCCAGCGGACCGGGACAGCAAGAGACCCAGTACTTC. The entire variable domain, with the rest obtained from reference TRBV7-2 and TRBJ2-5, is as follows: GAGVSQSPSNKVTEKGKDVELRCDPISGHTALYWYRQSLGQGLEFLIYFQGNSAPDKSGLPSDRFSAERTGGSVSTLTIQRTQQEDSAVYLCASGPGQQETQYFGPGTRLLVL.

This clonotype was recorded many times. The V call is TRBV7-2, the J call TRBJ1-1; no clear D. Germline V gene data show CDR1 as SGHTA and CDR2 as FQGNSA. The CDR3 runs 14 residues. V lost 2 bases to trimming and J lost 0 bases, with 7 bases between them. CDR3 sequence: CASSLQAMNTEAFF. The CDR3 DNA reads TGTGCCAGCAGCTTACAGGCTATGAACACTGAAGCTTTCTTT. Supplemented by reference TRBV7-2 and TRBJ1-1, the full variable domain reads GAGVSQSPSNKVTEKGKDVELRCDPISGHTALYWYRQSLGQGLEFLIYFQGNSAPDKSGLPSDRFSAERTGGSVSTLTIQRTQQEDSAVYLCASSLQAMNTEAFFGQGTRLTVV.

This clonotype came up a few times. The junction shows a germline mismatch at one end, possibly a read error. The chain carries TRBV7-6 and TRBJ2-5; 7 positions match TRBD1. CDR1 and CDR2 from the germline V gene are SGHVS and FNYEAQ. The CDR3 has 12 amino acids. The CDR3 nucleotides are TGTGCCAACAGCTCGACAGGGGAGACCCAGTACTTC. As protein: CANSSTGETQYF.

Comment on this clonotype: A junction end diverges from the germline sequence, so it may reflect a read error. J is TRBJ2-7 and V is TRBV10-3; no clear D. CDR1 is ENHRY, CDR2 SYGVKD, per germline. CDR3 size: 12 residues. The CDR3 protein is CAISDGTYVQYF. CDR3 DNA: TGTGCCATCAGTGACGGCACCTACGTGCAGTACTTC.

This clonotype was recorded at least ten times. The V and J genes are TRBV6-1 and TRBJ2-7; D might be TRBD1 (6 bases). Germline CDR1 reads MNHNS; CDR2 reads SASEGT. This CDR3 region has 15 residues. V gave up 2 bases and J gave up 2 bases, with 13 bases separating them. The CDR3 reads CASSESGASTYEQYF. The DNA of the CDR3 is TGTGCCAGCAGTGAATCAGGGGCCTCCACCTACGAGCAGTACTTC.

This clonotype was picked up many times. CDR3 protein: CSVGTPVTHGYTF. DNA of the CDR3: TGCAGCGTTGGAACCCCCGTAACCCATGGCTACACCTTC. The chain recombines TRBV29-1 with TRBJ1-2; no firm D call. Germline V CDR1 and CDR2: SQVTM, ANQGSEA. This CDR3 contains 13 residues. Trimming pared 4 bases from V and 6 bases from J, leaving 15 bases between.

This clonotype came up many times. The chain has TRBV2 and TRBJ1-6; D remains ambiguous. V gave up 8 bases and J gave up 5 bases, with 13 bases separating them. Germline V lookup: CDR1 SNHLY, CDR2 FYNNEI. This CDR3 has 14 residues. The CDR3 DNA follows: TGTGCCAGCCAACACAGACGCAATAATTCACCCCTCCACTTT. Protein: CASQHRRNNSPLHF.

This clonotype was detected ten times or more. The chain employs TRBV7-9 and TRBJ2-3, with D unclear. V was pared by 3 bases and J by 6 bases, with 7 bases between. This CDR3 region has 12 residues. Germline CDR1 reads SEHNR; CDR2 reads FQNEAQ (reference sequence). DNA of the CDR3: TGTGCCAGCAGCTTGGCTATGGATACGCAGTATTTT. Translated, it gives CASSLAMDTQYF.

There are a few counts of this clonotype. CDR3 nucleotide sequence: TGCGCCAGCAGCCCACGGACAGGATCCGATTCACCCCTCCACTTT. It translates to CASSPRTGSDSPLHF. The chain is built from TRBV5-1 and TRBJ1-6; 7 positions agree with TRBD1. From germline, CDR1 is SGHRS and CDR2 YFSETQ. The ends lost 4 bases at V and 8 bases at J; junction bases unmatched: 9. The CDR3 covers 15 residues.

This clonotype was seen at least ten times. The chain carries TRBV20-1 and TRBJ1-5; 8 bases agree with TRBD1. CDR3 length equals 14 residues. Germline trimming cut 2 bases from V and 6 bases from J; bases unmatched to any gene: 6. CDR1 is DFQATT, CDR2 SNEGSKA, per germline (reference sequence). Here the CDR3 DNA reads TGCAGTGCTAGACCGGGACAGGTTGGTCAGCCCCAGCATTTT. The encoded protein is CSARPGQVGQPQHF.

This clonotype came up many times. For the CDR3, the DNA is TGTGCCAGTAGAAGACAGTCCGGCTCCTACGAGCAGTACTTC. This sequence encodes CASRRQSGSYEQYF. The chain employs TRBV19 and TRBJ2-7; a weak D match, TRBD1 (5 bases). Germline values: CDR1 LNHDA, CDR2 SQIVND (reference sequence). The CDR3 covers 14 residues. Deletions cut 6 bases from V and 0 bases from J, with 12 bases between.

The chain employs TRBV6-2 or TRBV6-3 and TRBJ2-7; a possible D gene is TRBD1 (5 bases). Looked up from germline, CDR1 is MNHEY and CDR2 is SVGEGT. The CDR3 covers 14 residues. V gave up 8 bases and J gave up 2 bases, with 16 bases separating them. The CDR3 region has the DNA TGTGCCAGCCAGAGAGGACATGGAGCCTACGAGCAGTACTTC. It specifies CASQRGHGAYEQYF.

This clonotype was detected ten times or more. The chain couples TRBV28 to TRBJ2-7; 8 bases line up with TRBD1. CDR3 length: 12 residues. The trim removed 8 bases at V and 6 bases at J, leaving 6 bases unmatched. In germline, CDR1 is MDHEN, CDR2 SYDVKM. The CDR3 bases are TGTGCCAGCCAGCAGGGGGCTCTCGAGCAGTACTTC. This encodes CASQQGALEQYF.

This clonotype was counted a few times. V gene TRBV20-1 combines with J gene TRBJ1-1, with D possibly being TRBD1 (5 bases). Germline V gives CDR1 DFQATT, CDR2 SNEGSKA (reference sequence). This CDR3 is built from 14 residues. V gave up 0 bases and J gave up 4 bases, with 12 bases separating them. The chain's CDR3 is CSARDDLGGTEAFF. CDR3 nucleotide sequence: TGCAGTGCTAGAGATGACCTCGGGGGCACTGAAGCTTTCTTT.

Concerning this clonotype: A much larger clonotype is one base distant, so this may be a read error. Because it lacks the conserved phenylalanine or tryptophan at the end, this CDR3 is likely a read error. The chain carries TRBV2 and TRBJ2-7; D is possibly TRBD2 (5 bases). CDR3 length: 16 amino acids. Germline loops: CDR1 SNHLY, CDR2 FYNNEI. V was cut by 8 bases and J by 1 base, with 21 bases left in between. The CDR3, as DNA: TGTGCCAGCTCCGCTTTACACCCGAGGGCATCCTACGAGCAGTACCTC. Protein sequence: CASSALHPRASYEQYL.

This clonotype was recorded once. The V call is TRBV4-3, the J call TRBJ2-2; 7 bases line up with TRBD2. In germline, CDR1 is LGHNA, CDR2 YSLEER. The CDR3 is 15 amino acids. Losses at the gene ends were 1 base for V and 7 bases for J; bases not matched to a gene: 6. This CDR3 reads CASSQGAGAGGELFF. In DNA, the CDR3 is TGCGCCAGCAGCCAAGGGGCGGGAGCGGGCGGGGAGCTGTTTTTT.

V is TRBV20-1 and J is TRBJ2-6, with 7 bases identical to TRBD1. The CDR3 is made up of 19 amino acids. Looked up from germline, CDR1 is DFQATT and CDR2 is SNEGSKA (reference sequence). V lost 0 bases, J lost 0 bases, and 11 bases stayed unmatched. The CDR3 DNA follows: TGCAGTGCTAGAGATTGGGGACGGGACAGCCACTCTGGGGCCAACGTCCTGACTTTC. This encodes CSARDWGRDSHSGANVLTF.

To note about this clonotype: A single base separates this from a much larger clone, so it may be a read error. The chain couples TRBV9 to TRBJ2-7; D may be TRBD1 (6 bases). The CDR3 spans 14 residues. Germline values: CDR1 SGDLS, CDR2 YYNGEE. The CDR3 reads CGSSATGNDYEQYF. Written as DNA, the CDR3 is TGTGGCAGCAGCGCCACAGGGAACGATTACGAGCAGTACTTC.

The chain employs TRBV20-1 and TRBJ1-2; TRBD1 agrees at 8 bases. V lost 5 bases and J lost 8; bases outside the gene matches: 13. The CDR3 is 14 amino acids. Germline V gene sequence: CDR1 DFQATT, CDR2 SNEGSKA (reference sequence). CDR3 in amino acids: CSARTGTDWTGYTF. In nucleotides, the CDR3 is TGCAGTGCTCGGACAGGGACAGACTGGACGGGCTACACCTTC.